Listed here are 14 T cell receptor beta chains from one sample, sequenced in a study of T cell changes during pregnancy in multiple sclerosis. Only in-frame clones appear in the TCRdb table, and some are missing; sequencing was by immunoSEQ multiplex PCR. The table includes about 100,000 clones, 92% detected once. Sequences were derived from peripheral blood, sampled after pregnancy. The receptors originated from a female donor with multiple sclerosis, enrolled in a pregnancy study.

The chain couples TRBV2 to TRBJ2-5; D gene ambiguous. V shed 7 bases and J shed 5 bases, with 11 bases lying between them. The CDR3 has 12 residues. Germline V gives CDR1 SNHLY, CDR2 FYNNEI. CDR3 loop: CASNRGGETQYF. The CDR3 coding sequence is TGTGCCAGCAATAGAGGTGGTGAGACCCAGTACTTC.

V is TRBV7-2 and J is TRBJ1-5; 7 positions match TRBD1. Trimming removed 4 bases from V and 6 bases from J; junction bases left unmatched: 9. CDR1 and CDR2 from the germline V gene are SGHTA and FQGNSA. The length of the CDR3 is 15 residues. CDR3 nucleotides: TGTGCCAGCAGCTCCCGAGGGGGCGCCGGTCAGCCCCAGCATTTT. It specifies CASSSRGGAGQPQHF.

In this sample, this clone turned up once. This chain connects TRBV6-1 to TRBJ2-7; 7 bases map to TRBD1. Germline V gives CDR1 MNHNS, CDR2 SASEGT. The V and J ends lost 6 bases and 3 bases, in that order; junction bases with no gene match: 5. The length of the CDR3 is 13 residues. CDR3 amino acids: CASRTGTDYEQYF. The CDR3 nucleotides are TGTGCCAGCAGGACAGGGACCGACTACGAGCAGTACTTC.

The genes are TRBV7-9 and TRBJ2-5, with D perhaps matching TRBD2 (5 bases). Germline-derived CDR1 and CDR2 are SEHNR and FQNEAQ (reference sequence). Trimming pared 7 bases from V and 2 bases from J, leaving 11 bases between. The CDR3 contains 13 residues. CDR3 nucleotides: TGTGCCAGCACCAGAGGGAAACAAGAGACCCAGTACTTC. This gives the protein CASTRGKQETQYF.

This sequence joins TRBV6-6 and TRBJ2-3, with D possibly TRBD2 on 5 matching bases. The germline CDR1 and CDR2 sequences are MNHNY and SVGAGI (reference sequence). CDR3 size: 12 residues. Trimming shortened V by 7 bases and J by 0 bases, and 5 bases separated the two germline ends. The CDR3 protein is CASTGSTDTQYF. DNA of the CDR3: TGTGCCAGCACGGGAAGCACAGATACGCAGTATTTT.

The chain carries TRBV7-2 and TRBJ1-1; maybe TRBD1 (5 bases). CDR1 SGHTA and CDR2 FQGNSA come from the germline V gene. V was cut by 2 bases and J by 5 bases, with 15 bases left in between. This CDR3 is 15 amino acids long. The CDR3 nucleotides read TGTGCCAGCAGCTTATCGGCAGGGATGCTGACTGAAGCTTTCTTT. Translation gives CASSLSAGMLTEAFF.

The chain couples TRBV5-4 to TRBJ2-3; 7 bases agree with TRBD2. Trimming took 1 base from V and 6 from J; bases not matched to a gene: 2. This CDR3 comprises 13 residues. Germline V gene lookup returns CDR1 SGHNT and CDR2 YYREEE (reference sequence). The CDR3 nucleotides are TGTGCCAGCAGCTTGACTAGCGCGGATACGCAGTATTTT. Protein product: CASSLTSADTQYF.

The sample holds one count of this clone. V and J are TRBV9 and TRBJ2-1, with TRBD2 identical over 13 bases. V lost 3 bases to trimming and J lost 3 bases; unmatched junction nucleotides: 3. The CDR3 covers 16 residues. Germline V gives CDR1 SGDLS, CDR2 YYNGEE. The CDR3 nucleotides are TGTGCCAGCAGCGCACTAGCGGGGGGGTACTACAATGAGCAGTTCTTC. Protein product: CASSALAGGYYNEQFF.

This rearrangement joins TRBV6-5 to TRBJ2-3; 8 bases are shared with TRBD2. CDR3 length equals 15 residues. With 6 bases clipped from V and 3 bases from J, the junction kept 8 bases outside the gene matches. Germline V gene sequence: CDR1 MNHEY, CDR2 SVGAGI. The CDR3 is CASRYTSGFTDTQYF. As DNA, the CDR3 is TGTGCCAGCAGATATACTAGCGGATTTACAGATACGCAGTATTTT.

The chain links TRBV11-3 to TRBJ1-6; TRBD1 might be the D (5 bases). The CDR3 contains 15 residues. V was shortened by 8 bases and J by 0 bases, with 11 bases between the two germline ends. CDR1 and CDR2 from the germline V gene are SGHNT and YENEEA. CDR3 residues: CASGTRSSYNSPLHF. CDR3 bases: TGTGCCAGCGGGACTAGAAGCTCCTATAATTCACCCCTCCACTTT. Full variable domain (missing parts from reference TRBV11-3 and TRBJ1-6): EAGVVQSPRYKIIEKKQPVAFWCNPISGHNTLYWYLQNLGQGPELLIRYENEEAVDDSQLPKDRFSAERLKGVDSTLKIQPAELGDSAVYLCASGTRSSYNSPLHFGNGTRLTVT.

This chain joins TRBV19 and TRBJ2-3; a possible D gene is TRBD1 (6 bases). The V end was cut by 5 bases, the J end by 0 bases, with 21 bases between. Germline-derived CDR1 and CDR2 are LNHDA and SQIVND (reference sequence). This CDR3 has 18 amino acids. CDR3 region: CASSLTRTVILSTDTQYF. The CDR3 DNA sequence: TGTGCCAGTAGTTTGACCAGGACAGTGATTTTAAGCACAGATACGCAGTATTTT.

The genes are TRBV12-5 and TRBJ2-1; 7 nucleotides agree with TRBD2. The CDR3 has 14 residues. Germline V gene data show CDR1 as LGHNT and CDR2 as FRNRAP. V dropped 6 bases and J dropped 0; count of bases not matched to a gene: 2. The CDR3, as DNA: TGTGCTAGTGGCCAGCGGGACTCCTACAATGAGCAGTTCTTC. It is translated as CASGQRDSYNEQFF.

As DNA, the CDR3 is TGTGCCAGTAGTATAGATCTTCAGACAGGTTCGTCCTACGAGCAGTACTTC. It specifies CASSIDLQTGSSYEQYF. This chain joins TRBV19 and TRBJ2-7; maybe TRBD1 (6 bases). V was clipped by 0 bases and J by 1 base, with 16 bases between them. Germline V gene lookup returns CDR1 LNHDA and CDR2 SQIVND (reference sequence). This CDR3 has 17 residues. The full variable domain, rest sourced from reference TRBV19 and TRBJ2-7, is DGGITQSPKYLFRKEGQNVTLSCEQNLNHDAMYWYRQDPGQGLRLIYYSQIVNDFQKGDIAEGYSVSREKKESFPLTVTSAQKNPTAFYLCASSIDLQTGSSYEQYFGPGTRLTVT.

The chain is built from TRBV6-1 and TRBJ2-7; 8 nucleotides match TRBD2. CDR1 is MNHNS and CDR2 is SASEGT in the germline V gene. The V segment lost 0 bases and the J segment 2 bases; nucleotides outside the gene matches: 9. The CDR3 is 17 amino acids. The CDR3 is CASSEAQERGRPYEQYF. CDR3 in DNA: TGTGCCAGCAGTGAAGCTCAGGAGCGGGGGCGGCCCTACGAGCAGTACTTC.